These 5 T cell receptor beta chains came from one sample sequenced in a study of T cells in Graves' hyperthyroidism and ophthalmopathy. RNA transcripts were the template for amplifying TCR beta CDR3 regions. HTBI primers were used for first-round RT-PCR of the TCR CDR3. TCRdb passed the multiplex PCR reads through MiXCR, listing each CDR3 protein once. The sample includes about 360,000 distinct CDR3 sequences, approximately 13% seen only once; the top ten take over 8.5%. What was sequenced was blood. The source of these receptors is a woman aged 18-29 years with Graves' hyperthyroidism.

This clonotype was observed at least ten times. This sequence joins TRBV13 and TRBJ2-1, with D perhaps matching TRBD1 or TRBD2 (6 bases each). CDR1 and CDR2 from the germline V gene are PRHDT and FYEKMQ (reference sequence). Trimming left V 0 bases short and J 10 bases short, with 10 bases between. CDR3 length: 13 residues. Here the CDR3 DNA reads TGTGCCAGCAGCTTAGGACTAGGGGGGGAGCAGTTCTTC. Translated, it gives CASSLGLGGEQFF.

This clonotype was seen repeatedly, ten times or more. The gene calls are TRBV20-1 and TRBJ2-1; D not resolved. V was trimmed by 5 bases and J by 8 bases, leaving 22 bases between them. The CDR3 has 15 amino acids. Germline values: CDR1 DFQATT, CDR2 SNEGSKA (reference sequence). The CDR3 region is CSAPPSLLSNHEQFF. The CDR3, as DNA: TGCAGTGCTCCACCCAGTCTGCTTTCCAACCATGAGCAGTTCTTC.

This clonotype came up a few times. V and J are TRBV27 and TRBJ2-2; 7 bases align to TRBD2. The CDR3 length is 14 residues. Germline-derived CDR1 and CDR2 are MNHEY and SMNVEV (reference sequence). V shed 10 bases, J shed 7 bases, and the junction held 12 bases outside the gene matches. In nucleotides, the CDR3 is TGTGCCACCAGGGAGGGAAGCGAAGGCGGGGAGCTGTTTTTT. Its translation: CATREGSEGGELFF.

The chain couples TRBV5-1 to TRBJ2-5, with D possibly matching TRBD2 (6 bases). Trimming took off 0 bases at V and 1 base at J, with 10 bases between the two ends. The CDR3 covers 15 residues. Germline CDR1 and CDR2: SGHRS and YFSETQ. This chain's CDR3 is CASSLAAGSQETQYF. The CDR3 coding sequence is TGCGCCAGCAGCTTGGCCGCGGGGTCCCAAGAGACCCAGTACTTC.

This clonotype was counted only a few times. In DNA form, the CDR3 reads TGCAGTGCTAGGAATCTAGCGGGAGGGCACAATGAGCAGTTCTTC. Translating gives CSARNLAGGHNEQFF. The rearrangement uses TRBV20-1 and TRBJ2-1; 12 positions match TRBD2. The CDR3 totals 15 residues. The junction had 5 bases not matched to a gene; V was cut back by 3 bases and J by 5 bases. Germline loops: CDR1 DFQATT, CDR2 SNEGSKA (reference sequence).